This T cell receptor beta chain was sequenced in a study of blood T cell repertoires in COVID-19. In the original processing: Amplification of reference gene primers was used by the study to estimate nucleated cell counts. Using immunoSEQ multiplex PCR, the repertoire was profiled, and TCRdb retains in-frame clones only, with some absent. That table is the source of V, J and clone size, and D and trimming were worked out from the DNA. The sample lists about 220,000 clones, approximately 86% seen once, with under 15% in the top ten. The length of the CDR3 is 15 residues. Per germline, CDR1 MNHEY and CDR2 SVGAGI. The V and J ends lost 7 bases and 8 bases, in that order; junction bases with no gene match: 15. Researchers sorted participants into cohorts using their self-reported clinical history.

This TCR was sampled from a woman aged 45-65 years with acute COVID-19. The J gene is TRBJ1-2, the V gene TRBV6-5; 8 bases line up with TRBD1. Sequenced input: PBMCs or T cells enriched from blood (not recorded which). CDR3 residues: CASNRPGTGPGGYTF. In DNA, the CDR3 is TGTGCCAGCAACCGTCCCGGGACAGGTCCAGGGGGCTACACCTTC.